Following are 28 T cell receptor beta chains from one sample sequenced in a study of shared clonotypes between healthy human individuals. TCRdb's copy holds only in-frame clones and misses some; the assay was immunoSEQ multiplex PCR. The data contain some 2.1 million clones, roughly 94% of them singletons. Material for sequencing was naive CD4+ T cells sorted from blood. Subset: CD45RA+ positively selected. These receptors all stem from a man aged 18 to 30 in good health.

Note on this clone: The same CDR3 can be traced to other DNA sequences in this sample. The V call is TRBV5-1, the J call TRBJ2-3, with D tentatively TRBD1 (5 bases). Trimming removed 0 bases from V and 0 bases from J, with 8 bases in between. This CDR3 region has 15 residues. Germline V lookup: CDR1 SGHRS, CDR2 YFSETQ. The CDR3, as DNA: TGCGCCAGCAGCTTGGGGGGCGACAGCACAGATACGCAGTATTTT. As protein: CASSLGGDSTDTQYF.

With regard to this clone: Other DNA sequences in the same sample also yield this CDR3. The chain links TRBV20-1 to TRBJ2-3; tentative D call: TRBD2 (5 bases). Germline loops: CDR1 DFQATT, CDR2 SNEGSKA (reference sequence). CDR3 length: 11 amino acids. V dropped 6 bases and J dropped 1 base, with 5 bases sitting between them. CDR3 nucleotide sequence: TGCAGTGCGAGGGGCACAGATACGCAGTATTTT. Amino acids: CSARGTDTQYF.

J is TRBJ1-1 and V is TRBV11-3; D perhaps matches TRBD1 (5 bases). V lost 5 bases to trimming and J lost 4 bases, with 26 bases between them. Germline V gene data show CDR1 as SGHNT and CDR2 as YENEEA. This CDR3 comprises 18 residues. DNA for the CDR3: TGTGCCAGCAGCCCTTTACGAGATCGCGAACCAAGGGGCACTGAAGCTTTCTTT. Its protein product is CASSPLRDREPRGTEAFF.

The chain carries TRBV6-5 and TRBJ1-1; tentative D call: TRBD1 (6 bases). V lost 7 bases, J lost 5 bases, and 17 bases lay in between. Germline CDR1 MNHEY, CDR2 SVGAGI. The CDR3 consists of 14 residues. The CDR3 bases are TGTGCCAGCACCCGAACAGGGTACAGAACTGAAGCTTTCTTT. It specifies CASTRTGYRTEAFF.

Remarks on this clone: The same CDR3 is also encoded by other DNA sequences in this sample. The chain is built from TRBV18 and TRBJ2-7, with 8 bases identical to TRBD1. This CDR3 comprises 14 residues. Per germline, CDR1 KGHSH and CDR2 LQKENI. The V and J ends lost 5 bases and 2 bases, in that order; junction bases with no gene match: 5. The DNA of the CDR3 is TGTGCCAGCTCAAGTGGGACAGGCGCCTACGAGCAGTACTTC. Residues: CASSSGTGAYEQYF.

The chain is built from TRBV5-5 and TRBJ1-5; D is perhaps TRBD1 (6 bases). The germline V gene encodes CDR1 SGHKS and CDR2 YYEKEE (reference sequence). The V gene lost 2 bases and the J gene lost 6 bases, with 15 bases spanning the gap. The CDR3 runs 15 residues. CDR3 DNA: TGTGCCAGCAGCTTCACAGGGACACCGAGTCAGCCCCAGCATTTT. Translated: CASSFTGTPSQPQHF. The full variable domain, its missing parts supplied by reference TRBV5-5 and TRBJ1-5, is DAGVTQSPTHLIKTRGQQVTLRCSPISGHKSVSWYQQVLGQGPQFIFQYYEKEERGRGNFPDRFSARQFPNYSSELNVNALLLGDSALYLCASSFTGTPSQPQHFGDGTRLSIL.

A word on this clone: The same CDR3 also results from other DNA sequences found in this sample. The chain couples TRBV11-2 to TRBJ2-7; D is uncertain. In germline, CDR1 is SGHAT, CDR2 FQNNGV. The CDR3 loop spans 13 amino acids. V lost 5 bases and J 4 bases, leaving 12 bases between the germline ends. Here the CDR3 DNA reads TGTGCCAGCAGCCTGGGGAATCCGTACGAGCAGTACTTC. Protein product: CASSLGNPYEQYF.

The V call is TRBV6-5, the J call TRBJ1-1; D gene ambiguous. Deletions cut 11 bases from V and 0 bases from J, with 13 bases between. Per germline, CDR1 MNHEY and CDR2 SVGAGI. The CDR3 contains 13 residues. CDR3 sequence reads: CASATEMNTEAFF. CDR3 DNA sequence: TGTGCCTCGGCAACGGAGATGAACACTGAAGCTTTCTTT.

The gene calls are TRBV4-1 and TRBJ2-7; TRBD2 agrees at 8 bases. The CDR3 spans 14 residues. CDR1 MGHRA and CDR2 YSYEKL come from the germline V gene. V trimming: 1 base; J trimming: 4 bases; junction bases outside the gene matches: 3. This CDR3 is CASSQVVAGYEQYF. As DNA, the CDR3 is TGCGCCAGCAGCCAAGTAGTAGCGGGATACGAGCAGTACTTC.

The chain couples TRBV11-2 to TRBJ2-3; tentatively, D is TRBD1 or TRBD2 (6 bases each). This CDR3 spans 16 amino acids. V lost 1 base to trimming and J lost 2 bases, with 13 bases between them. The germline V gene encodes CDR1 SGHAT and CDR2 FQNNGV. As DNA, the CDR3 is TGTGCCAGCAGCTTAGTCTGGAGGGGGGCCACAGATACGCAGTATTTT. Protein sequence: CASSLVWRGATDTQYF.

The table lists this clone with a count of one. This chain links TRBV18 with TRBJ1-2; weak D call: TRBD1 (5 bases). V lost 6 bases and J lost 3, with 14 bases in between. The CDR3 loop spans 14 amino acids. Germline V gene lookup returns CDR1 KGHSH and CDR2 LQKENI. CDR3 DNA: TGTGCCAGCTCCCTCAGTGGGGGTGACTATGGCTACACCTTC. This codes for CASSLSGGDYGYTF.

This clone occurred once. J is TRBJ2-2 and V is TRBV6-5; 7 bases are a match to TRBD2. Germline V gene sequence: CDR1 MNHEY, CDR2 SVGAGI. The V segment lost 2 bases and the J segment 4 bases; nucleotides outside the gene matches: 4. The CDR3 loop spans 15 amino acids. The CDR3 region is CASSYRAGSTGELFF. CDR3 bases: TGTGCCAGCAGTTACCGAGCGGGATCCACCGGGGAGCTGTTTTTT.

The V and J genes are TRBV28 and TRBJ2-1; D might be TRBD2 (6 bases). The CDR3 is 16 amino acids. Per the germline V gene, CDR1 is MDHEN and CDR2 is SYDVKM. The germline V and J ends were trimmed by 5 bases and 6 bases, with 20 bases remaining between them. CDR3 DNA sequence: TGTGCCAGCAGTGTAGGGACTTCCAACCTTCTCAATGAGCAGTTCTTC. Translating gives CASSVGTSNLLNEQFF.

CDR3 nucleotide sequence: TGTGCCAGCAGCGTAGGGGAGGGTGAGTTGGCAGATACGCAGTATTTT. This codes for CASSVGEGELADTQYF. The V call is TRBV9, the J call TRBJ2-3; TRBD2 aligns across 7 bases. Germline V gene data show CDR1 as SGDLS and CDR2 as YYNGEE. CDR3 length: 16 residues. J gave up 4 bases and V 0 bases, and 8 bases lay outside the gene matches.

The chain combines TRBV28 with TRBJ1-1; D is ambiguous. The germline V gene encodes CDR1 MDHEN and CDR2 SYDVKM. Trimming stripped 5 bases from V and 9 bases from J, with 13 bases between. The CDR3 length is 12 residues. The CDR3 is CASSPREGKAFF. Written as DNA, the CDR3 is TGTGCCAGCAGTCCCCGGGAAGGGAAAGCTTTCTTT.

The V call is TRBV5-6, the J call TRBJ2-5; a weak D match, TRBD1 (5 bases). The CDR3 has 15 residues. CDR1 and CDR2 (germline): SGHDT, YYEEEE. Trimming shortened V by 7 bases and J by 1 base, and 17 bases separated the two germline ends. The CDR3 nucleotides are TGTGCCAGCTCCCCCCAGGGCAAAGGCCAAGAGACCCAGTACTTC. Protein sequence: CASSPQGKGQETQYF.

The V call is TRBV6-1, the J call TRBJ1-1, with 7 bases matching TRBD1. CDR1 and CDR2 from the germline V gene are MNHNS and SASEGT. CDR3 length: 15 residues. Germline trimming cut 6 bases from V and 2 bases from J; bases unmatched to any gene: 9. This CDR3 is CASRRVGTANTEAFF. CDR3 bases: TGTGCCAGCAGGAGGGTCGGGACAGCTAACACTGAAGCTTTCTTT.

The chain uses TRBV21-1 and TRBJ1-5. TRBV21-1 is flagged as a pseudogene. The CDR3 runs to 13 residues. The CDR3 reads CASSKNGNQPQHF. For the CDR3, the DNA is TGTGCCAGCAGCAAAAACGGGAATCAGCCCCAGCATTTT.

The rearrangement joins TRBV18 to TRBJ2-3; D gene uncertain. Looked up from germline, CDR1 is KGHSH and CDR2 is LQKENI. Trimming took off 3 bases at V and 0 bases at J, with 13 bases between the two ends. This CDR3 has 16 residues. The CDR3 DNA reads as TGTGCCAGCTCACCGGACGGGCAGCTAAGCACAGATACGCAGTATTTT. It encodes CASSPDGQLSTDTQYF.

V is TRBV28 and J is TRBJ1-3, with D possibly being TRBD1 (6 bases). Germline-derived CDR1 and CDR2 are MDHEN and SYDVKM. CDR3 length: 15 residues. V was trimmed by 6 bases and J by 1 base, leaving 13 bases between them. The CDR3 loop reads CASRGGQLSGNTIYF. CDR3 nucleotides: TGTGCCAGCAGGGGAGGACAGCTATCTGGAAACACCATATATTTT. Full variable domain (missing parts from reference TRBV28 and TRBJ1-3): DVKVTQSSRYLVKRTGEKVFLECVQDMDHENMFWYRQDPGLGLRLIYFSYDVKMKEKGDIPEGYSVSREKKERFSLILESASTNQTSMYLCASRGGQLSGNTIYFGEGSWLTVV.

The chain combines TRBV15 with TRBJ1-5; D not certain. Germline assignment: CDR1 LNHNV and CDR2 YYDKDF (reference sequence). Trimming left V 6 bases short and J 7 bases short, with 16 bases between. The CDR3 loop spans 14 amino acids. CDR3 loop: CATRPAEVLQPQHF. The CDR3 DNA sequence: TGTGCCACCAGACCCGCCGAAGTGTTGCAGCCCCAGCATTTT.

The V gene is TRBV4-3, the J gene TRBJ2-1; D remains unclear. V was shortened by 0 bases and J by 3 bases, with 12 bases between the two germline ends. Germline loops: CDR1 LGHNA, CDR2 YSLEER. CDR3 length equals 16 residues. CDR3 in DNA: TGCGCCAGCAGCCAAGATAAAGGGAATATCTACAATGAGCAGTTCTTC. Translation: CASSQDKGNIYNEQFF.

This chain joins TRBV27 and TRBJ1-1; no clear D. V was shortened by 4 bases and J by 5 bases, with 14 bases between the two germline ends. Per germline, CDR1 MNHEY and CDR2 SMNVEV (reference sequence). CDR3 length: 14 amino acids. CDR3 sequence (DNA): TGTGCCAGCAGTTCGAACGGTGGGGATACTGAAGCTTTCTTT. Residues: CASSSNGGDTEAFF.

The chain recombines TRBV4-2 with TRBJ1-6; D unclear. V was trimmed by 0 bases and J by 3 bases, leaving 12 bases between them. The length of the CDR3 is 17 residues. In germline, CDR1 is LGHNA, CDR2 YNFKEQ. The CDR3 nucleotides are TGTGCCAGCAGCCAAGATGCAACCACGTTCTATAATTCACCCCTCCACTTT. Translation: CASSQDATTFYNSPLHF.

This sequence joins TRBV5-4 and TRBJ2-1; 12 nucleotides agree with TRBD2. CDR1 SGHNT and CDR2 YYREEE come from the germline V gene (reference sequence). Trimming removed 3 bases from V and 10 bases from J; junction bases left unmatched: 8. The CDR3 spans 15 residues. For the CDR3, the DNA is TGTGCCAGCAGCTCGGACGCGACTAGCGGGAGCGAGCAGTTCTTC. It codes for CASSSDATSGSEQFF.

The rearrangement uses TRBV6-1 and TRBJ1-4; D remains ambiguous. The CDR3 sequence is 14 residues long. Germline assignment: CDR1 MNHNS and CDR2 SASEGT. V lost 0 bases and J lost 4, with 6 bases in between. Here the CDR3 reads CASSEASYNEKLFF. CDR3 coding DNA: TGTGCCAGCAGTGAAGCCAGCTATAATGAAAAACTGTTTTTT.

V is TRBV28 and J is TRBJ2-3; 10 bases align to TRBD1. The junction had 3 bases not matched to a gene; V was cut back by 3 bases and J by 3 bases. CDR1 is MDHEN, CDR2 SYDVKM, per germline. The CDR3 contains 15 residues. This CDR3 is CASSFGDRGTDTQYF. CDR3 nucleotide sequence: TGTGCCAGCAGTTTTGGGGACAGGGGTACAGATACGCAGTATTTT.

V is TRBV11-2 and J is TRBJ2-5; 7 positions match TRBD2. Germline V gene lookup returns CDR1 SGHAT and CDR2 FQNNGV. The J segment lost 1 base and the V segment lost 0 bases, leaving 5 bases of the junction unmatched. This CDR3 has 16 residues. CDR3 protein: CASSLETGGIQETQYF. The CDR3 DNA is TGTGCCAGCAGCTTAGAGACGGGAGGCATCCAAGAGACCCAGTACTTC.